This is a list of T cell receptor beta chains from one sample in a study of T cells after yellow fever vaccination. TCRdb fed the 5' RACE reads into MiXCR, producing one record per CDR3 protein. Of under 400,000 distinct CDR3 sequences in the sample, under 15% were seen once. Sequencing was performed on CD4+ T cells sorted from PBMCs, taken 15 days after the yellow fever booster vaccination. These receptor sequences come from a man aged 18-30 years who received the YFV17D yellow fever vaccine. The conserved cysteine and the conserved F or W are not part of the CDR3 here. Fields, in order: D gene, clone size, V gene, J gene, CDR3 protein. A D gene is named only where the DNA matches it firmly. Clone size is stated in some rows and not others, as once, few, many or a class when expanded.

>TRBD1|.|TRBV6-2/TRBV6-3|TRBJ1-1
ASSLDRAPTEAF
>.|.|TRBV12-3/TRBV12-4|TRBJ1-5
ASSFGGERQPQH
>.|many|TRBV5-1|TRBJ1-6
ASSNSPESPLH
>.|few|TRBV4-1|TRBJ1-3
ASSRYRDYGNTIY
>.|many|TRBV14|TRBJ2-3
ASSQALGAADTQY
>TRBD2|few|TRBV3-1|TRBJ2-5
ASSALSGGVETQY
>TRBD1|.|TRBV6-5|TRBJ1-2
ASSYQDRAGYT
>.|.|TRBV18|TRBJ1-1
ASSPRTAQNTEAF
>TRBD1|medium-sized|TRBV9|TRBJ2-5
ASSVASQGAGETQY
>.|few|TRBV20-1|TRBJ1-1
SATPSGKAMTEAF
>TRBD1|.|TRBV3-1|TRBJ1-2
ASSPEGTGGRGYT
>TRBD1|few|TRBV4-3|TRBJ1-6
ASSQGTGSPLH
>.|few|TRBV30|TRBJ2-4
AWGGTALQY
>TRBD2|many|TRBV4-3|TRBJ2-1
ASSQGLAGLDEQF
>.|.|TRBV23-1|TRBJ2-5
ATPLWAQETQY
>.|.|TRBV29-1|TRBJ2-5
SVVAPQETQY
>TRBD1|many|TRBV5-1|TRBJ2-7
ASSHQGATVTYEQY
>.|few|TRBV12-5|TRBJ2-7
ASAPQGPSYEQY
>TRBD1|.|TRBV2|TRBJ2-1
ASRDRLLANEQF
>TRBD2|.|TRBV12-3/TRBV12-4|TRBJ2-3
ASSFLRGGAADTQY
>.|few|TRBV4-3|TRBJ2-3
ASSQEWRPDTQY
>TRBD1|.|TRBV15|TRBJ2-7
ATSRGPGQVSYEQY
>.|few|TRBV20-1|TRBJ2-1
SARGSNNEQF
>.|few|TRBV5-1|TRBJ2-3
ASSLIGKGTDTQY
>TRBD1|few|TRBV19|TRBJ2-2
ASSVTGYTGELF
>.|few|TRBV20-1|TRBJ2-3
SALGGTTDTQY
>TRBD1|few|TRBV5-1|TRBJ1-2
ASRKSYGTGEDYGYT
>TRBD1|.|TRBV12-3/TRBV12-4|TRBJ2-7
ASSLGQGVIYEQY
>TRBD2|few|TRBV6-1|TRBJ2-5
ASRAGTSGGRGFGTQY